The 23 T cell receptor beta chains below all came from one sample that was sequenced in a study of cytomegalovirus exposure and HLA in healthy donors (dated by TCRdb to 2016 to 2017). The library was produced with the immunoSEQ multiplex PCR assay. A mixture of 60 forward primers for TCR Vbeta segments and 13 reverse primers for TCR Jbeta segments was used in the multiplex PCR. TCRdb took this table from immuneACCESS and kept in-frame rearrangements with V and J called. Such tables lack part of the clones; where checked against another copy, unresolved V genes explain under half of the gap, and the rest is unexplained. The sample table holds roughly 100,000 clones, of which around 61% were seen once. The biggest ten clones account for around 3.5% of the sample. The sequenced sample was PBMCs. The receptors were sampled from a woman in her 50s in good health and CMV-seronegative.

The chain has TRBV4-2 and TRBJ2-2, with 11 bases that match TRBD2. The CDR3 contains 17 residues. Looked up from germline, CDR1 is LGHNA and CDR2 is YNFKEQ. With V trimmed by 0 bases and J by 4 bases, 4 bases remained unmatched. The CDR3 DNA follows: TGTGCCAGCAGCCAAGATAGCGGGGGGGCGGGCACCGGGGAGCTGTTTTTT. It translates to CASSQDSGGAGTGELFF.

The chain is built from TRBV7-9 and TRBJ1-3; TRBD1 matches at 7 bases. This CDR3 has 17 amino acids. Germline V CDR1 and CDR2: SEHNR, FQNEAQ (reference sequence). J was trimmed by 4 bases and V by 5 bases; bases with no gene match: 14. The CDR3 DNA is TGTGCCAGCAGCCCACAACCCGGGCACAGGGGAGGAAACACCATATATTTT. This encodes CASSPQPGHRGGNTIYF.

This sequence joins TRBV28 and TRBJ2-3; 9 bases are shared with TRBD1. The CDR3 totals 14 residues. V was pared by 6 bases and J by 6 bases, with 7 bases of the junction left unmatched. CDR1 and CDR2 from the germline V gene are MDHEN and SYDVKM. The CDR3 DNA is TGTGCCAGCAGCCGCCCACAGGGGGCGGATACGCAGTATTTT. Protein product: CASSRPQGADTQYF.

The rearrangement uses TRBV28 and TRBJ2-7; tentative D call: TRBD2 (5 bases). V gave up 3 bases and J gave up 5 bases, with 14 bases separating them. This CDR3 spans 14 amino acids. Germline values: CDR1 MDHEN, CDR2 SYDVKM. CDR3 DNA sequence: TGTGCCAGCAGTTTGTTTAGCGTGGACCACGAGCAGTACTTC. This translates into CASSLFSVDHEQYF.

This clone appeared a few times. V gene TRBV5-1 combines with J gene TRBJ2-1, with TRBD2 matching over 9 bases. The CDR3 runs 15 residues. The germline V gene encodes CDR1 SGHRS and CDR2 YFSETQ. Trimming removed 1 base from V and 1 base from J; junction bases left unmatched: 0. The CDR3 DNA is TGCGCCAGCAGCTTGACTAGCGGGTCCTACAATGAGCAGTTCTTC. This translates into CASSLTSGSYNEQFF. The full variable domain, its missing parts supplied by reference TRBV5-1 and TRBJ2-1, is KAGVTQTPRYLIKTRGQQVTLSCSPISGHRSVSWYQQTPGQGLQFLFEYFSETQRNKGNFPGRFSGRQFSNSRSEMNVSTLELGDSALYLCASSLTSGSYNEQFFGPGTRLTVL.

J is TRBJ2-5 and V is TRBV18; D is perhaps TRBD2 (5 bases). Germline-derived CDR1 and CDR2 are KGHSH and LQKENI. The V gene lost 3 bases and the J gene lost 3 bases, with 17 bases spanning the gap. The CDR3 is 16 amino acids. CDR3 amino acids: CASSPYEGLGEETQYF. DNA of the CDR3: TGTGCCAGCTCACCGTATGAGGGATTGGGTGAAGAGACCCAGTACTTC.

The genes are TRBV6-1 and TRBJ1-3; D not certain. The V end was cut by 8 bases, the J end by 0 bases, with 8 bases between. In germline, CDR1 is MNHNS, CDR2 SASEGT. This CDR3 contains 13 residues. Here the CDR3 reads CASHRYSGNTIYF. The CDR3 DNA follows: TGTGCCAGCCACCGGTACTCTGGAAACACCATATATTTT.

In this sample, this clone turned up a few times. V gene TRBV5-6 combines with J gene TRBJ2-7; D ambiguous. The V end was cut by 4 bases, the J end by 3 bases, with 11 bases between. The germline V gene encodes CDR1 SGHDT and CDR2 YYEEEE. This CDR3 has 13 amino acids. As DNA, the CDR3 is TGTGCCAGCAGCAAAGGAGAGGTCTACGAGCAGTACTTC. Translated, it gives CASSKGEVYEQYF.

The chain joins TRBV5-6 to TRBJ2-5; 7 nucleotides align to TRBD2. The end of the DNA fits TRBJ2-7 better, so the J call may be wrong. This CDR3 has 16 residues. The V gene's germline CDR1 is SGHDT and CDR2 YYEEEE. CDR3 sequence (DNA): TGTGCCAGCAGCTTCCAGACTAGCCCCAAGCCTTACGAGCAGTACTTC. Translating it yields CASSFQTSPKPYEQYF.

This clone has a handful of counts. The chain couples TRBV10-1 to TRBJ1-5; tentative D call: TRBD1 (5 bases). CDR3 length: 13 amino acids. The germline V gene encodes CDR1 WNHNN and CDR2 SYGVQD (reference sequence). V gave up 6 bases and J gave up 5 bases, with 11 bases separating them. Here the CDR3 reads CASSTGRDQPQHF. The CDR3 nucleotides are TGCGCCAGCAGCACAGGTCGGGATCAGCCCCAGCATTTT.

This chain uses TRBV5-1 with TRBJ2-5; 9 nucleotides match TRBD2. The CDR3 has 14 amino acids. Losses at the gene ends were 6 bases for V and 5 bases for J; bases not matched to a gene: 8. Germline loops: CDR1 SGHRS, CDR2 YFSETQ. CDR3 in amino acids: CASKWLAGDETQYF. CDR3 DNA sequence: TGCGCCAGCAAATGGTTAGCGGGAGATGAGACCCAGTACTTC.

The chain employs TRBV27 and TRBJ2-1; weak D call: TRBD1 (6 bases). This CDR3 spans 17 amino acids. Trimming cost V 5 bases and J 2 bases, with 19 bases left between them. From germline, CDR1 is MNHEY and CDR2 SMNVEV (reference sequence). The CDR3 DNA reads as TGTGCCAGCAGTCTAGCCGGGACACCTTTCGCCTACAATGAGCAGTTCTTC. Amino acids: CASSLAGTPFAYNEQFF.

Concerning this clone: A junction boundary mismatches the germline segment, possibly from a read error. The genes are TRBV10-2 and TRBJ2-2; possible D gene TRBD2, 5 bases. The CDR3 contains 19 residues. Germline V CDR1 and CDR2: WSHSY, SAAADI. The CDR3 spells CASTLPRYNPDGNTGVLFF. The CDR3 DNA follows: TGCGCCAGCACCCTCCCTCGCTACAACCCAGACGGGAACACCGGGGTGCTGTTTTTT.

The V and J genes are TRBV6-1 and TRBJ1-2; D not certain. The ends were cut back, 6 bases at V and 0 bases at J, with 14 bases in the middle. The CDR3 sequence is 15 residues long. Germline CDR1 and CDR2: MNHNS and SASEGT. The CDR3 sequence is CASSERGLSNYGYTF. DNA of the CDR3: TGTGCCAGCAGCGAACGCGGATTATCTAACTATGGCTACACCTTC.

The rearrangement links TRBV7-6 to TRBJ2-5; TRBD2 is a possible D gene (7 bases). V was cut by 6 bases and J by 5 bases, with 16 bases left in between. The CDR3 has 14 residues. Germline V gives CDR1 SGHVS, CDR2 FNYEAQ. The CDR3 nucleotides read TGTGCCAGCAGTAGGGGGGGAAGTCGGGAGACCCAGTACTTC. It codes for CASSRGGSRETQYF.

The chain couples TRBV19 to TRBJ1-1; no clear D gene. The CDR3 runs to 12 residues. Germline V gives CDR1 LNHDA, CDR2 SQIVND (reference sequence). Trimming removed 9 bases from V and 3 bases from J, with 11 bases in between. The CDR3 protein is CASRDRDTEAFF. For the CDR3, the DNA is TGTGCCAGCCGCGACCGGGACACTGAAGCTTTCTTT.

The genes are TRBV5-5 and TRBJ2-5; 11 positions match TRBD2. The CDR3 contains 18 residues. Germline values: CDR1 SGHKS, CDR2 YYEKEE (reference sequence). The V gene end was trimmed by 0 bases and the J gene end by 5 bases; junction bases not matched to a gene: 12. Written as DNA, the CDR3 is TGTGCCAGCAGCTTGGGTCCAGGGTTCTCTAGCGGGGGGGAGACCCAGTACTTC. This translates into CASSLGPGFSSGGETQYF.

The rearrangement joins TRBV23-1 to TRBJ2-7; 8 bases agree with TRBD1. TRBV23-1 is flagged as an ORF with uncertain function. The CDR3 runs 15 residues. The ends lost 3 bases at V and 3 bases at J; junction bases unmatched: 7. The CDR3 is CASSQKNRGIYEQYF. The CDR3 bases are TGCGCCAGCAGTCAGAAGAACAGGGGGATCTACGAGCAGTACTTC.

A single count supports this clone. The rearrangement links TRBV28 to TRBJ2-1; no clear D gene. Trimming left V 2 bases short and J 11 bases short, with 10 bases between. Germline CDR1 MDHEN, CDR2 SYDVKM. The CDR3 is 12 amino acids. The DNA for the CDR3 is TGTGCCAGCAGTTTAAATGGCAGGCAGCAGTTCTTC. Translated, it gives CASSLNGRQQFF. The variable domain in full, with the rest retrieved from reference TRBV28 and TRBJ2-1, is DVKVTQSSRYLVKRTGEKVFLECVQDMDHENMFWYRQDPGLGLRLIYFSYDVKMKEKGDIPEGYSVSREKKERFSLILESASTNQTSMYLCASSLNGRQQFFGPGTRLTVL.

The V gene is TRBV5-1, the J gene TRBJ2-1, with 9 bases that match TRBD2. CDR3 length equals 15 residues. Germline V CDR1 and CDR2: SGHRS, YFSETQ. With 0 bases clipped from V and 4 bases from J, the junction kept 2 bases outside the gene matches. This chain's CDR3 is CASSLASGVYNEQFF. CDR3 sequence (DNA): TGCGCCAGCAGCTTGGCTAGCGGGGTATACAATGAGCAGTTCTTC.

This chain joins TRBV7-8 and TRBJ1-5; perhaps TRBD1 as D (5 bases). This CDR3 is 17 amino acids long. Trimming took off 0 bases at V and 5 bases at J, with 17 bases between the two ends. Germline-derived CDR1 and CDR2 are SGHVS and FQNEAQ. The CDR3 reads CASSLAGGGYGDQPQHF. The CDR3 coding sequence is TGTGCCAGCAGCTTAGCGGGTGGGGGGTATGGGGATCAGCCCCAGCATTTT.

V gene TRBV28 combines with J gene TRBJ2-5; D is possibly TRBD1 (5 bases). Trimming left V 3 bases short and J 4 bases short, with 15 bases between. The CDR3 consists of 15 residues. Per germline, CDR1 MDHEN and CDR2 SYDVKM. Here the CDR3 reads CASSLGPSGLETQYF. The CDR3 region has the DNA TGTGCCAGCAGTTTGGGGCCATCAGGGCTAGAGACCCAGTACTTC.

This clone was counted once. V usage is TRBV7-2 and J usage is TRBJ2-3; TRBD1 agrees at 8 bases. Trimming removed 5 bases from V and 1 base from J; junction bases left unmatched: 8. This CDR3 has 16 residues. Germline V gives CDR1 SGHTA, CDR2 FQGNSA. The CDR3 loop is CASSTRSGGGTDTQYF. The DNA of the CDR3 is TGTGCCAGCAGCACGAGATCAGGGGGCGGCACAGATACGCAGTATTTT.